The clone carrying this T cell receptor (beta chain) was recorded a few times. Its antigen is not known. This record belongs to a study of cytomegalovirus exposure and HLA in healthy donors. Findings of the study overall: Later analysis demonstrated an association between a missense DCLRE1C variant and TCR beta V- and J-gene trimming. The study designated 150 or so TCR beta chains cytomegalovirus-associated.

Germline lookup yields CDR1 SGHTA and CDR2 FQGNSA. This CDR3 has 15 residues. Deletions cut 0 bases from V and 9 bases from J, with 15 bases between. Amplification used 60 Vbeta primers and 13 Jbeta primers. The table came from immunoSEQ multiplex PCR; TCRdb's copy has only in-frame clones and leaves some out. Of some 210,000 clones in the sample, over 80% were seen once. Sequencing was performed on PBMCs. The chain recombines TRBV7-2 with TRBJ1-5; D gene uncertain. This TCR was sampled from a woman aged 50 to 60 in good health and CMV-seropositive. CDR3 amino acids: CASSLAGSGFGPQHF. The CDR3 region has the DNA TGTGCCAGCAGCTTAGCGGGGTCGGGATTCGGGCCCCAGCATTTT.